The 3 T cell receptor beta chains below were found in one sample sequenced in a study of T cells in Graves' hyperthyroidism and ophthalmopathy. It was RNA transcripts that yielded the amplified TCR beta CDR3 regions. Researchers ran a first-round RT-PCR on the TCR CDR3 using the HTBI primer set. TCRdb processed the multiplex PCR reads anew with MiXCR; each CDR3 protein has one entry. This sample carries around 620,000 distinct CDR3 sequences, 14% of them seen once, and the ten largest clones take 7.1%. The sequenced material came from blood. Every receptor here comes from a woman between 18 and 29 years old with Graves' ophthalmopathy.

This clonotype was seen many times. V and J are TRBV27 and TRBJ2-1; TRBD1 aligns across 7 bases. CDR3 length: 16 amino acids. The J segment lost 5 bases and the V segment lost 2 bases, leaving 9 bases of the junction unmatched. Germline V gives CDR1 MNHEY, CDR2 SMNVEV (reference sequence). The CDR3 loop is CASSLDRAVPDNEQFF. CDR3 nucleotide sequence: TGTGCCAGCAGTTTAGACAGGGCCGTCCCCGACAATGAGCAGTTCTTC.

Points on this clonotype: Just one base apart from a much larger clone, this may be a read error. V and J are TRBV20-1 and TRBJ2-1; TRBD2 aligns across 11 bases. Germline-derived CDR1 and CDR2 are DFQATT and SNEGSKA (reference sequence). The CDR3 has 14 residues. V gave up 0 bases and J gave up 8 bases; unmatched junction bases: 3. Here the CDR3 reads CSARDISGRDEQFF. CDR3 nucleotides: TGCAGTGCTAGAGATATTAGCGGGAGGGATGAGCAGTTCTTC.

This clonotype was recorded many times. The rearrangement joins TRBV30 to TRBJ2-7; TRBD1 matches at 9 bases. The CDR3 has 14 amino acids. Germline values: CDR1 GTSNPN, CDR2 SVGIG (reference sequence). V dropped 0 bases and J dropped 4; count of bases not matched to a gene: 4. CDR3 DNA sequence: TGTGCCTGGAGTGTAGGGGGACAGGGTTACGAGCAGTACTTC. It yields the protein CAWSVGGQGYEQYF.